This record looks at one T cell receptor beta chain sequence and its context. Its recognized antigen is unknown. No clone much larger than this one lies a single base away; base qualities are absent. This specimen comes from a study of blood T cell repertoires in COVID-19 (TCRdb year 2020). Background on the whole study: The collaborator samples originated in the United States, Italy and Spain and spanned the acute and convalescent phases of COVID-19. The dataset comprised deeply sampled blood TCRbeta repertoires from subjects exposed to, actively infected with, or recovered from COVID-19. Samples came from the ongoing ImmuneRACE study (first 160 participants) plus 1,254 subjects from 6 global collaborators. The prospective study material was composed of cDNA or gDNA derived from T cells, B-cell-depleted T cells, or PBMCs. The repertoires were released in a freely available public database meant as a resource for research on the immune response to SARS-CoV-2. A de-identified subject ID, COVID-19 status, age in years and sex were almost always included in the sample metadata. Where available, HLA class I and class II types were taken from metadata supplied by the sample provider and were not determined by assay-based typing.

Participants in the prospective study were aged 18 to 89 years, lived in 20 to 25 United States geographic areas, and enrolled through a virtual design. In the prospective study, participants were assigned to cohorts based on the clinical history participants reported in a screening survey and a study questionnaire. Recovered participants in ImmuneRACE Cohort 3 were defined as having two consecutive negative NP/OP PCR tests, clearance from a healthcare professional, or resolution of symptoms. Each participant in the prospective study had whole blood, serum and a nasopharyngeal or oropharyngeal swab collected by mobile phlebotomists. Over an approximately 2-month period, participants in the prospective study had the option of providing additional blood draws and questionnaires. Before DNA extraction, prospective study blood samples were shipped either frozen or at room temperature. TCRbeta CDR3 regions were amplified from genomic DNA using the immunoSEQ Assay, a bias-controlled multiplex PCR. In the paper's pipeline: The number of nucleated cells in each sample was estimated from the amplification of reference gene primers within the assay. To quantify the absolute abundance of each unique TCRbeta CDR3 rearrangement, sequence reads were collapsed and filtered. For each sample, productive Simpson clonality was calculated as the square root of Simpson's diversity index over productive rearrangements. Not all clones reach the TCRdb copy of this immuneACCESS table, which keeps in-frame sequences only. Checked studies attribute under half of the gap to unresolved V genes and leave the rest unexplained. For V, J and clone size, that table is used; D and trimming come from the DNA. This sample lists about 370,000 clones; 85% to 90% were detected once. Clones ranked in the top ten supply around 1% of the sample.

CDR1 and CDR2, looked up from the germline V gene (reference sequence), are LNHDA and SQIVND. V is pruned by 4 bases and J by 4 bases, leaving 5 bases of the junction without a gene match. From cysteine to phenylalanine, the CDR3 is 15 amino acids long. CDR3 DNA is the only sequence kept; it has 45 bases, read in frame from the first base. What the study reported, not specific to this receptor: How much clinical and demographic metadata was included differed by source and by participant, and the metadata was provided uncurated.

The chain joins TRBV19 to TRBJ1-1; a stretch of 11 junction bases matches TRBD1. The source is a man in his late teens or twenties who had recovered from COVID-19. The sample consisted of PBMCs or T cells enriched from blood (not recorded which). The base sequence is TGTGCCAGTAGTAGCGGACAGGGGGCGATCACTGAAGCTTTCTTT. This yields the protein CASSSGQGAITEAFF.